The sequence of this T cell receptor beta chain was determined in a study of vaccination effects on CD4 cells after COVID-19. From germline, CDR1 is MNHEY and CDR2 SVGAGI. The CDR3 is 11 residues long, ends included. Generated by immunoSEQ multiplex PCR, the TCRdb table keeps only in-frame clones and is missing some. The sample holds 20,000 to 25,000 clones, approximately 64% seen once. Peptide-pool stimulation followed by sequencing identified expanded antigen-specific CD4+ clonotypes in the ViraFEST assay. With more than 9 days of culture completed, CD4+ T cells were isolated. Nucleocapsid antibodies stayed negative before and after vaccination, showing no earlier SARS-CoV-2 infection. A remark on this clone: The antigen is undetermined. Given the absence of the conserved phenylalanine or tryptophan at the CDR3 end, a read error is likely. Because the CDR3's place on the DNA is in doubt, the DNA is left out and the CDR3 is given as listed by TCRdb.

Here the sequenced sample was CD4+ T cells from PBMCs cultured with HCoV-NL63 spike peptides, taken before COVID-19 vaccination. This sequence joins TRBV6-5 and TRBJ2-3; the table's D gene call, TRBD2, was not cross checked with the DNA. This TCR came from a human donor who received a COVID-19 vaccine. This CDR3 reads CASNGDLGLFA.